This TCR beta chain was obtained from a study of blood T cell repertoires in COVID-19. Study context: Sites in the United States, Italy and Spain provided acute and convalescent COVID-19 samples. The cDNA or gDNA used as material had been derived from T cells, B-cell-depleted T cells, or PBMCs.

Participants had their cohort set by participant-reported clinical history. CDR1 is SEHNR, CDR2 FQNEAQ, per germline (reference sequence). The V segment lost 4 bases and the J segment 3 bases; nucleotides outside the gene matches: 8. There are 16 residues in the CDR3. Original analysis: Amplification of reference gene primers provided the estimated nucleated cell counts. Sequenced by immunoSEQ multiplex PCR; TCRdb stores in-frame clones only, minus some. The V and J calls and the clone size are those of that table, but D and trimming were determined from the DNA. Of under 200,000 clones in the sample, around 87% are singletons; the top ten hold around 23%.

The chain employs TRBV7-9 and TRBJ1-2, with 10 bases that match TRBD1. The sequence came from a woman in her thirties or forties in a cohort exposed to, infected with or recovered from COVID-19 (not recorded which). Source material: PBMCs or T cells enriched from blood (not recorded which). The CDR3, as DNA: TGTGCCAGCAGCTCCCTCGGGGGGACAGGGGACTATGGCTACACCTTC. The encoded protein is CASSSLGGTGDYGYTF. Using reference TRBV7-9 and TRBJ1-2 for the parts outside the CDR3, the full variable domain is DTGVSQNPRHKITKRGQNVTFRCDPISEHNRLYWYRQTLGQGPEFLTYFQNEAQLEKSRLLSDRFSAERPKGSFSTLEIQRTEQGDSAMYLCASSSLGGTGDYGYTFGSGTRLTVV.